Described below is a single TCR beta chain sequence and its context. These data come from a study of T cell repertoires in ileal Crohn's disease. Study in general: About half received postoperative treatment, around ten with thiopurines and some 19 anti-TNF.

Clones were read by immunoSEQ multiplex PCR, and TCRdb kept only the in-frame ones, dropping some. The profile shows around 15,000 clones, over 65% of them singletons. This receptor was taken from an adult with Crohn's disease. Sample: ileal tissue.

The CDR3 loop reads CASSLGGINSPLHF. In DNA form, the CDR3 reads TGTGCCAGCAGTTTGGGAGGAATTAATTCACCCCTCCACTTT. The chain couples TRBV28 to TRBJ1-6, with no clear D. Per germline, CDR1 MDHEN and CDR2 SYDVKM. Trimming shortened V by 3 bases and J by 6 bases, and 9 bases separated the two germline ends. This CDR3 is 14 amino acids long.